Presented here are 18 T cell receptor beta chains from one specimen sequenced in a study of T cell responses to AZD1222 COVID-19 vaccine. Clones were sequenced by immunoSEQ multiplex PCR, and TCRdb holds only the in-frame ones, with some missing. Altogether 150,000 to 200,000 clones are present, 75% to 90% being singletons, with the ten largest covering approximately 2.5%. The material sequenced was peripheral blood, taken on day 0 of MenACWY control vaccination. These receptors were taken from an adult in good health.

This sequence joins TRBV4-2 and TRBJ2-7; D not certain. The V end was cut by 3 bases, the J end by 7 bases, with 16 bases between. The CDR3 extends over 14 amino acids. CDR1 is LGHNA, CDR2 YNFKEQ, per germline. CDR3 sequence reads: CASSQGQAQGEQYF. CDR3 coding DNA: TGTGCCAGCAGCCAGGGCCAGGCCCAAGGGGAGCAGTACTTC.

V is TRBV4-2 and J is TRBJ2-2; D uncertain. Germline V CDR1 and CDR2: LGHNA, YNFKEQ. The V and J ends lost 0 bases and 3 bases respectively, with 14 bases between them. CDR3 size: 17 residues. The CDR3 region is CASSQEMQAVDTGELFF. CDR3 in DNA: TGTGCCAGCAGCCAAGAGATGCAGGCGGTTGACACCGGGGAGCTGTTTTTT.

The chain is built from TRBV5-1 and TRBJ2-4; 7 nucleotides agree with TRBD1. Germline CDR1 reads SGHRS; CDR2 reads YFSETQ. J was trimmed by 6 bases and V by 2 bases; bases with no gene match: 8. The CDR3 runs 15 residues. CDR3 in DNA: TGCGCCAGCAGCTTACCAACAGGGGCGGGAAACATTCAGTACTTC. It yields the protein CASSLPTGAGNIQYF.

This chain connects TRBV6-1 to TRBJ2-3; perhaps TRBD1 as D (5 bases). Germline V lookup: CDR1 MNHNS, CDR2 SASEGT. This CDR3 comprises 16 residues. The ends were cut back, 3 bases at V and 2 bases at J, with 15 bases in the middle. The CDR3 loop reads CASSELLQVVTDTQYF. In DNA, the CDR3 is TGTGCCAGCAGTGAGCTTCTACAGGTGGTCACAGATACGCAGTATTTT.

The table lists this clone with a few counts. The chain employs TRBV28 and TRBJ2-7; TRBD1 or TRBD2 may be the D gene (5 bases each). V was clipped by 8 bases and J by 6 bases, with 17 bases between them. Germline V CDR1 and CDR2: MDHEN, SYDVKM. The CDR3 runs 13 residues. As DNA, the CDR3 is TGTGCCAGCTGCGGCCAAGGGACGGGCGAGCAGTACTTC. Translated, it gives CASCGQGTGEQYF.

The chain recombines TRBV5-3 with TRBJ1-5; tentatively, D is TRBD1 (6 bases). TRBV5-3 is assigned to the ORF class and has an uncertain function. Trimming left V 3 bases short and J 6 bases short, with 19 bases between. This CDR3 has 16 amino acids. The CDR3 DNA reads as TGTGCCAGAAGCTCGGACAGTCTGATTACAGGTCAGCCCCAGCATTTT. It yields the protein CARSSDSLITGQPQHF.

This chain joins TRBV9 and TRBJ1-2; TRBD1 might be the D (5 bases). V lost 3 bases and J 7 bases, leaving 22 bases between the germline ends. Germline V gene sequence: CDR1 SGDLS, CDR2 YYNGEE. There are 16 residues in the CDR3. In nucleotides, the CDR3 is TGTGCCAGCAGCGCAAACCGGGACCACATTTCCTCTGGCTACACCTTC. Residues: CASSANRDHISSGYTF.

V gene TRBV6-5 combines with J gene TRBJ2-5, with 8 nucleotides matching TRBD2. The junction had 4 bases not matched to a gene; V was cut back by 2 bases and J by 2 bases. This CDR3 region has 15 residues. The V gene's germline CDR1 is MNHEY and CDR2 SVGAGI. The CDR3 is CASSYALAGQETQYF. The CDR3 DNA reads as TGTGCCAGCAGTTACGCCCTAGCGGGTCAAGAGACCCAGTACTTC.

The J gene is TRBJ2-3, the V gene TRBV7-3, with 7 bases aligning to TRBD2. The germline V gene encodes CDR1 SGHTA and CDR2 FQGTGA. V lost 3 bases, J lost 2 bases, and 5 bases stayed unmatched. The CDR3 is 15 amino acids. In nucleotides, the CDR3 is TGTGCCAGCAGCTTCTCCGGGAGGTACACAGATACGCAGTATTTT. It translates to CASSFSGRYTDTQYF.

This rearrangement joins TRBV7-8 to TRBJ2-1, with TRBD2 matching 8 bases. V was pared by 0 bases and J by 0 bases, with 1 base of the junction left unmatched. Germline lookup yields CDR1 SGHVS and CDR2 FQNEAQ. The length of the CDR3 is 16 residues. The CDR3 DNA reads TGTGCCAGCAGCTTAGCGAGCGGGGGCTCCTACAATGAGCAGTTCTTC. Its protein product is CASSLASGGSYNEQFF. Looking up the rest from reference TRBV7-8 and TRBJ2-1 gives the full variable domain: GAGVSQSPRYKVAKRGQDVALRCDPISGHVSLFWYQQALGQGPEFLTYFQNEAQLDKSGLPSDRFFAERPEGSVSTLKIQRTQQEDSAVYLCASSLASGGSYNEQFFGPGTRLTVL.

The chain links TRBV19 to TRBJ1-5; D is unresolved. The V and J ends lost 4 bases and 0 bases respectively, with 10 bases between them. The CDR3 contains 15 residues. Germline CDR1 LNHDA, CDR2 SQIVND (reference sequence). The CDR3 reads CASSTSYYSNQPQHF. In DNA, the CDR3 is TGTGCCAGTAGTACGAGCTATTATAGCAATCAGCCCCAGCATTTT. The complete variable domain, with remaining parts taken from reference TRBV19 and TRBJ1-5, reads DGGITQSPKYLFRKEGQNVTLSCEQNLNHDAMYWYRQDPGQGLRLIYYSQIVNDFQKGDIAEGYSVSREKKESFPLTVTSAQKNPTAFYLCASSTSYYSNQPQHFGDGTRLSIL.

V is TRBV5-1 and J is TRBJ1-1; tentatively, D is TRBD1 (6 bases). Germline V CDR1 and CDR2: SGHRS, YFSETQ. CDR3 size: 16 residues. Trimming removed 5 bases from V and 0 bases from J, with 17 bases in between. As DNA, the CDR3 is TGCGCCAGCAGTCCCGGCAGGGGTGAGATGAACACTGAAGCTTTCTTT. Protein: CASSPGRGEMNTEAFF.

V is TRBV14 and J is TRBJ2-1, with D perhaps matching TRBD2 (5 bases). Germline V gives CDR1 SGHDN, CDR2 FVKESK. Trimming left V 3 bases short and J 0 bases short, with 21 bases between. The CDR3 consists of 19 residues. CDR3 nucleotides: TGTGCCAGCAGCCAGACCCTAGCCCACCAGCGGCGCTCCTACAATGAGCAGTTCTTC. It yields the protein CASSQTLAHQRRSYNEQFF.

The V call is TRBV2, the J call TRBJ1-1; D remains ambiguous. With 6 bases removed from V and 4 bases from J, the gap between germline ends came to 15 bases. Germline V gene data show CDR1 as SNHLY and CDR2 as FYNNEI. CDR3 length: 14 residues. Here the CDR3 reads CASSSNGGGTEAFF. The CDR3 nucleotides read TGTGCCAGCAGCTCCAACGGCGGAGGCACTGAAGCTTTCTTT. Combining the CDR3 with reference TRBV2 and TRBJ1-1 gives the whole variable domain EPEVTQTPSHQVTQMGQEVILRCVPISNHLYFYWYRQILGQKVEFLVSFYNNEISEKSEIFDDQFSVERPDGSNFTLKIRSTKLEDSAMYFCASSSNGGGTEAFFGQGTRLTVV.

This chain connects TRBV28 to TRBJ2-5; TRBD1 aligns across 8 bases. There are 14 residues in the CDR3. The junction had 6 bases not matched to a gene; V was cut back by 6 bases and J by 3 bases. CDR1 is MDHEN and CDR2 is SYDVKM in the germline V gene. DNA of the CDR3: TGTGCCAGCAGCTCCCCGGACAGGGAAGAGACCCAGTACTTC. Translating gives CASSSPDREETQYF.

V and J are TRBV19 and TRBJ2-1; possibly TRBD2 for D (6 bases). The CDR3 runs to 15 residues. Trimming shortened V by 4 bases and J by 14 bases, and 24 bases separated the two germline ends. The germline V gene encodes CDR1 LNHDA and CDR2 SQIVND (reference sequence). CDR3 bases: TGTGCCAGTAGTAAACAGAACAATGCGGGGTACGAGGAGTTCTTC. It translates to CASSKQNNAGYEEFF.

The chain joins TRBV6-2 or TRBV6-3 to TRBJ2-7; D possibly corresponds to TRBD2 (5 bases). The CDR3 loop spans 17 amino acids. V was trimmed by 5 bases and J by 3 bases, leaving 23 bases between them. Germline V lookup: CDR1 MNHEY, CDR2 SVGEGT. The DNA of the CDR3 is TGTGCCAGCAGTACCCCGTTTGTGGGAGTATCTGACTACGAGCAGTACTTC. Translating it yields CASSTPFVGVSDYEQYF.

This chain's CDR3 is CAIRVAGGETQYF. The CDR3 DNA follows: TGTGCCATTCGGGTAGCGGGGGGGGAGACCCAGTACTTC. This chain connects TRBV7-8 to TRBJ2-5; TRBD2 aligns across 11 bases. The CDR3 length is 13 residues. V was clipped by 10 bases and J by 5 bases; unmatched bases: 6. Germline V CDR1 and CDR2: SGHVS, FQNEAQ.